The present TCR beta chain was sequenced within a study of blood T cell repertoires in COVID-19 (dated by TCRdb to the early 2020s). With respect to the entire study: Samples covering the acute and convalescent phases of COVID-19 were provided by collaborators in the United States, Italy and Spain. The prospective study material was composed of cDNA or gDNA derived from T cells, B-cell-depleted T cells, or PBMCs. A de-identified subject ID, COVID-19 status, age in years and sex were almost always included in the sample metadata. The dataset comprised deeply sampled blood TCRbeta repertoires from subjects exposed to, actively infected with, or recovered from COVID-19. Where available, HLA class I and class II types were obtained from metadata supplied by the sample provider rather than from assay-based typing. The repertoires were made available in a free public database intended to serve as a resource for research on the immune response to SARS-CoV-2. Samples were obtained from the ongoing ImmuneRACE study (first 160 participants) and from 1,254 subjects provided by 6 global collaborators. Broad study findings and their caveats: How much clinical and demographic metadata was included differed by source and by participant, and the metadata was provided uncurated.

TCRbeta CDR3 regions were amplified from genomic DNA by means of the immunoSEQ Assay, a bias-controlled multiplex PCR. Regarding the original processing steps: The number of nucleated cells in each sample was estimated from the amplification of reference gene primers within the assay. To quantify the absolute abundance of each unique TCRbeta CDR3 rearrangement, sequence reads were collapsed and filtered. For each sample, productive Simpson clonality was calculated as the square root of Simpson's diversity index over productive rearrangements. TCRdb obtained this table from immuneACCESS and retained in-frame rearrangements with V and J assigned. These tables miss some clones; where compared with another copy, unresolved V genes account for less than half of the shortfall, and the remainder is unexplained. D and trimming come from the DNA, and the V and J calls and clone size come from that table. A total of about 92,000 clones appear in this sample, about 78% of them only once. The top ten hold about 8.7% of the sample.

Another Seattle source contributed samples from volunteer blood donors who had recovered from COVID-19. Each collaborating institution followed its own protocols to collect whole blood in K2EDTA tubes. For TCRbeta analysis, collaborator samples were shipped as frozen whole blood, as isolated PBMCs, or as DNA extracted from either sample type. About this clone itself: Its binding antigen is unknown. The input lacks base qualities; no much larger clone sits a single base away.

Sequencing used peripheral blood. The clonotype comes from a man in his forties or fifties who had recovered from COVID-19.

CDR3 protein: CASSPTGVNTEAFF. The nucleotide sequence is given as TGTGCCAGCAGTCCGACAGGGGTGAACACTGAAGCTTTCTTT. This chain is built from TRBV2 and TRBJ1-1; TRBD1 aligns with 8 central bases. The CDR3 numbers 14 residues from cysteine through phenylalanine. Only CDR3 DNA remains: 42 bases, in frame from the first base. V and J are trimmed by 5 bases and 0 bases, and the gene matches miss 2 bases of the junction. From the germline V gene, CDR1 is SNHLY and CDR2 is FYNNEI.